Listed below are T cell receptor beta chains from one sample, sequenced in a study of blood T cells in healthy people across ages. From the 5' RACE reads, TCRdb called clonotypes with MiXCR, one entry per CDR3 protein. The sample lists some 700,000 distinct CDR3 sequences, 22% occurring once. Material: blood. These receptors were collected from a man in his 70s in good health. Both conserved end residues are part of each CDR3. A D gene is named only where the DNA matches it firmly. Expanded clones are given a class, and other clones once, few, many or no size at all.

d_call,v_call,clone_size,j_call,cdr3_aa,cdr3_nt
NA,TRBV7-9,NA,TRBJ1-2,CASSLEGMGGRGYTF,TGTGCCAGCAGCTTGGAAGGGATGGGAGGTCGTGGCTACACCTTC
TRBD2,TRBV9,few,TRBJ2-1,CASSVASGQYNEQFF,TGTGCCAGCAGCGTAGCTAGCGGGCAATACAATGAGCAGTTCTTC
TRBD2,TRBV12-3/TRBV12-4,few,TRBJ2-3,CASSPSSGGFDTQYF,TGTGCCAGCAGTCCATCTAGCGGGGGGTTTGATACGCAGTATTTT
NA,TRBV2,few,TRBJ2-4,CASSVLGAQVKNIQYF,TGTGCCAGCAGTGTTTTGGGGGCGCAGGTCAAAAACATTCAGTACTTC
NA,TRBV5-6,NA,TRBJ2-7,CASSTLGHLSYEQYF,TGTGCCAGCAGCACCCTAGGACACCTCTCCTACGAGCAGTACTTC
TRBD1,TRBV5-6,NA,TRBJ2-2,CASSSGTGDTGELFF,TGTGCCAGCAGTTCTGGGACAGGGGACACCGGGGAGCTGTTTTTT
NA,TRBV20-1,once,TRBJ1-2,CSARSRADYTF,TGCAGTGCTAGAAGCCGGGCTGACTACACCTTC
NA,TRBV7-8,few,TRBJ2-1,CASSFLAEESSYNEQFF,TGTGCCAGCAGCTTTCTCGCGGAGGAGAGCTCCTACAATGAGCAGTTCTTC
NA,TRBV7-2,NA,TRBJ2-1,CAGSFSDRQFF,TGTGCCGGCAGCTTTTCGGATAGGCAGTTCTTC
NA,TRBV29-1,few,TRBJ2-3,CSVARDPTDTQYF,TGCAGCGTTGCCCGGGACCCCACAGATACGCAGTATTTT
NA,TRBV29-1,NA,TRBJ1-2,CSARAVGHYGYTF,TGCAGCGCTAGGGCCGTGGGGCACTATGGCTACACCTTC
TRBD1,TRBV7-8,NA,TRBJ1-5,CASRPQGGLNQPQHF,TGTGCCAGCAGGCCCCAGGGGGGGCTCAATCAGCCCCAGCATTTT
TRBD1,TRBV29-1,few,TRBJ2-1,CSADRGFGNEQFF,TGCAGCGCGGACAGGGGTTTTGGGAATGAGCAGTTCTTC
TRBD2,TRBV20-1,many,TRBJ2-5,CSALLTSGGETQYF,TGCAGTGCTCTCCTCACTAGCGGGGGAGAGACCCAGTACTTC
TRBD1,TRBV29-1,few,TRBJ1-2,CSVVRGQGYGYTF,TGCAGCGTTGTAAGGGGGCAGGGCTATGGCTACACCTTC
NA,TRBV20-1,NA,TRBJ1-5,CSARGGLGDQPQHF,TGCAGTGCTAGAGGCGGGTTGGGCGATCAGCCCCAGCATTTT
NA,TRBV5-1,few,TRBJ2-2,CASSLMLVGTGELFF,TGCGCCAGCAGCTTGATGCTAGTTGGCACCGGGGAGCTGTTTTTT
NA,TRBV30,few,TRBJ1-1,CAWSWYTEAFF,TGTGCCTGGAGTTGGTACACTGAAGCTTTCTTT
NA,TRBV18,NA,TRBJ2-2,CASSPYGGENTGELFF,TGTGCCAGCTCACCATACGGGGGAGAGAACACCGGGGAGCTGTTTTTT
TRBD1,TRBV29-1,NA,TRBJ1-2,CSVEERDSYGYTF,TGCAGCGTTGAAGAGAGGGACAGCTATGGCTACACCTTC
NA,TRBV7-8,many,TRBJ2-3,CASSLQITDTQYF,TGTGCCAGCAGCTTACAAATCACAGATACGCAGTATTTT
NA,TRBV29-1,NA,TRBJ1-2,CSVGGLGDGYTF,TGCAGCGTTGGTGGGCTAGGGGATGGCTACACCTTC
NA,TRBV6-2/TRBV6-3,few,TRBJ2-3,CASSDRSPLDTQYF,TGTGCCAGCAGCGACCGGAGCCCGTTGGATACGCAGTATTTT
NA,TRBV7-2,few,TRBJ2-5,CASSNRQSLSQYF,TGTGCCAGCAGCAACAGACAGTCTTTGTCCCAGTACTTC
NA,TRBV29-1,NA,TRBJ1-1,CSVPSRPFGEAFF,TGCAGCGTCCCCTCAAGGCCCTTCGGTGAAGCTTTCTTT
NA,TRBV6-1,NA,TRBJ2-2,CASIQKGYANTGELFF,TGTGCCAGCATCCAAAAGGGGTATGCGAACACCGGGGAGCTGTTTTTT
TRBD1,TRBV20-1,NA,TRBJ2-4,CSARKGGRISKVIQYF,TGCAGTGCTAGAAAAGGGGGCAGGATATCTAAGGTCATTCAGTACTTC